The T cell receptor (beta chain) described here comes from a study of OX40 agonist ivuxolimab in advanced cancers. Findings and limits, study-wide: CD4+ and CD8+ blood T cells expanded clonally by week 6 at 0.1 to 3.0 mg/kg. Low normalized clonal expansion also occurred in some nonresponding patients.

TCRdb's copy holds only in-frame clones and misses some; the assay was immunoSEQ multiplex PCR. The sample has 75,000 to 90,000 clones, roughly 92% seen once; the top ten hold roughly 0.65%. Comment on this clone: Its specificity is unknown.

Trimming took 10 bases from V and 5 from J, leaving 18 bases between them. There are 13 residues in the CDR3. Germline-derived CDR1 and CDR2 are ENHRY and SYGVKD. This chain links TRBV10-3 with TRBJ2-7; D ambiguous. This TCR was recovered from an adult with an advanced solid tumor such as melanoma, head and neck, liver or kidney cancer. The sample consisted of CD4+ or CD8+ T cells sorted from blood, taken in a trial of the OX40 agonist ivuxolimab. The CDR3 bases are TGTGCCAGCGGACGGGCCCTTCTAGACGAGCAGTACTTC. It yields the protein CASGRALLDEQYF.